Listed below are T cell receptor beta chains from one sample, sequenced in a study of blood T cell repertoires in COVID-19. The repertoire was sequenced with immunoSEQ multiplex PCR; TCRdb's copy has only in-frame clones and lacks some. The repertoire holds approximately 250,000 clones, with around 85% as singletons. Sample: peripheral blood. These receptors were taken from a man in his fifties or sixties with COVID-19, enrolled during active disease. CDR3s include the opening cysteine and the closing phenylalanine or tryptophan. A D gene is named only where the DNA matches it firmly. Clone size is shown for a subset of rows, as once, few, many or a class of expanded clone.

v_gene,d_gene,j_gene,abundance,CDR3nt,CDR3aa
TRBV6-5,NA,TRBJ2-7,NA,TGTGCCAGCTCCCGAGCACGGGATTACGAGCAGTACTTC,CASSRARDYEQYF
TRBV2,TRBD1,TRBJ1-3,NA,TGTGCCAGCACCCTCCCCAGGGGGGCTTACTCTGGAAACACCATATATTTT,CASTLPRGAYSGNTIYF
TRBV21-1,NA,TRBJ1-6,NA,TGTGCCAGCAGCACCAGGGGGCAATGCGCGAATGGGGTTGGTAATTCACCCCTCCACTTT,CASSTRGQCANGVGNSPLHF
TRBV30,TRBD1,TRBJ1-2,NA,TGTGCCTGGAGTCGGGACAGGGGTCGAGGCTACACCTTC,CAWSRDRGRGYTF
TRBV2,TRBD2,TRBJ2-1,once,TGTGCCAGCAGCTTAGTGGGGGGGACGGGCTCCTACAATGAGCAGTTCTTC,CASSLVGGTGSYNEQFF
TRBV7-3,NA,TRBJ2-5,NA,TGTGCCAGCAGTTCACCCGGGGAGACCCAGTACTTC,CASSSPGETQYF
TRBV20-1,TRBD2,TRBJ2-4,NA,TGCAGCCGGTCGGGAGGAAACATTCAGTACTTC,CSRSGGNIQYF
TRBV29-1,NA,TRBJ2-5,NA,TGCAGCGCTATTCCGACAGGACTGCCCCAAGAGACCCAGTACTTC,CSAIPTGLPQETQYF
TRBV6-5,TRBD1,TRBJ2-7,NA,TGTGCCAGCAGTTACGGGGACAGGTCCTACGAGCAGTACTTC,CASSYGDRSYEQYF
TRBV9,NA,TRBJ2-7,many,TGTGCCAGCAGCCCGACGGCCGACAGGGCGGGGGAGCAGTACTTC,CASSPTADRAGEQYF
TRBV6-5,TRBD2,TRBJ2-5,NA,TGTGCCAGCAGTCCGGCGGGGGGCCCAGAGACCCAGTACTTC,CASSPAGGPETQYF
TRBV3-1/TRBV3-2,TRBD1,TRBJ1-2,NA,TGTGCCAGCAGCCAAGCCGGACAGGGGCTCTATGGCTACACCTTC,CASSQAGQGLYGYTF
TRBV6-5,NA,TRBJ2-7,NA,TGTGCCAGCAGTATACAGGGGAGGTCCGAGCAGTACTTC,CASSIQGRSEQYF
TRBV4-1,NA,TRBJ2-3,NA,TGCGCCAGCAGCCAAGGGGGGCAGACCGCACCGAGCACAGATACGCAGTATTTT,CASSQGGQTAPSTDTQYF
TRBV9,TRBD2,TRBJ2-3,NA,TGTGCCAGCAGCGTAGTGAGCGGGGACACAGATACGCAGTATTTT,CASSVVSGDTDTQYF
TRBV30,NA,TRBJ1-1,NA,TGTGCCTGGATAACGGGGGGCAGCACTGAAGCTTTCTTT,CAWITGGSTEAFF
TRBV4-1,NA,TRBJ1-1,NA,TGCGCCAGCAGCCAAGATGTACAGGGGAACACTGAAGCTTTCTTT,CASSQDVQGNTEAFF
TRBV5-1,TRBD1,TRBJ1-2,NA,TGCGCCAGCAGCTTCTCGGACAGGGGTGCCTATGGCTACACCTTC,CASSFSDRGAYGYTF
TRBV27,TRBD1,TRBJ1-1,NA,TGTGCCAGCAGTTTATCCCGACTGACAGGGCGAATGAACACTGAAGCTTTCTTT,CASSLSRLTGRMNTEAFF
TRBV5-1,TRBD2,TRBJ2-3,many,TGCGCCAGCAGCTTGAGTAGTAGCGGGGGGCGGAGGTTTACAGATACGCAGTATTTT,CASSLSSSGGRRFTDTQYF